Presented here are 18 T cell receptor beta chains from one specimen sequenced in a study of T cell repertoires in cytomegalovirus infection. One entry per CDR3 protein results from TCRdb running MiXCR on the reads. The table records about 770,000 distinct CDR3 sequences, about 29% of them present only once. Their antigen targets remain unknown. Sequenced here: cultured CD8+ T cells from PBMCs, sampled from culture after CMV antigen stimulation. The receptors come from a human donor in good health (CMV status not recorded). Some clones in this sample may be carry-over from other donors' samples.

This clonotype showed up just a few times. The rearrangement joins TRBV4-1 to TRBJ1-6, with a weak D call TRBD1 (5 bases). CDR1 MGHRA and CDR2 YSYEKL come from the germline V gene. The CDR3 consists of 14 residues. V was pared by 4 bases and J by 7 bases, with 11 bases between. The CDR3 coding sequence is TGCGCCAGCAGCCGGACACCGTGGAATTCACCCCTCCACTTT. It is translated as CASSRTPWNSPLHF.

V usage is TRBV19 and J usage is TRBJ2-1, with D maybe TRBD2 (6 bases). Germline CDR1 is LNHDA and CDR2 is SQIVND (reference sequence). V was pared by 2 bases and J by 5 bases, with 7 bases between. CDR3 length equals 13 residues. CDR3 amino acids: CASSIRGNNEQFF. CDR3 coding DNA: TGTGCCAGTAGTATACGGGGGAACAATGAGCAGTTCTTC.

This chain links TRBV5-1 with TRBJ2-7, with a tentative D call TRBD2 (6 bases). Germline V gene lookup returns CDR1 SGHRS and CDR2 YFSETQ. The CDR3 extends over 15 amino acids. V lost 0 bases, J lost 2 bases, and 12 bases lay in between. The CDR3 DNA is TGCGCCAGCAGCTTGGCAACGGGACTCGCCTACGAGCAGTACGTC. Its protein product is CASSLATGLAYEQYV.

This clonotype has only a few counts. V usage is TRBV7-6 and J usage is TRBJ1-1, with D perhaps TRBD1 (5 bases). The CDR3 spans 16 residues. Trimming removed 6 bases from V and 4 bases from J, with 21 bases in between. CDR1 is SGHVS and CDR2 is FNYEAQ in the germline V gene. DNA of the CDR3: TGTGCCAGCAGTCGCCGGGAACAGGTGATATTCACTGAAGCTTTCTTT. As protein: CASSRREQVIFTEAFF. Based on the CDR3 plus reference TRBV7-6 and TRBJ1-1, the full variable domain is GAGVSQSPRYKVTKRGQDVALRCDPISGHVSLYWYRQALGQGPEFLTYFNYEAQQDKSGLPNDRFSAERPEGSISTLTIQRTEQRDSAMYRCASSRREQVIFTEAFFGQGTRLTVV.

In its sample, this clonotype was seen many times. The V and J genes are TRBV7-3 and TRBJ2-5; D ambiguous. CDR1 is SGHTA and CDR2 is FQGTGA in the germline V gene. The V end was cut by 0 bases, the J end by 4 bases, with 9 bases between. This CDR3 has 14 amino acids. CDR3 in amino acids: CASSLTPHIETQYF. DNA for the CDR3: TGTGCCAGCAGCTTAACCCCCCATATAGAGACCCAGTACTTC.

This clonotype showed up just a few times. J is TRBJ2-1 and V is TRBV6-6, with 12 positions matching TRBD2. J gave up 2 bases and V 6 bases, and 5 bases lay outside the gene matches. The CDR3 covers 16 residues. CDR1 and CDR2 from the germline V gene are MNHNY and SVGAGI (reference sequence). Here the CDR3 DNA reads TGTGCCAGCAGGCAACTAGCGGGGGGTGCCTACAATGAGCAGTTCTTC. Amino acid sequence: CASRQLAGGAYNEQFF.

Ten or more counts support this clonotype. DNA for the CDR3: TGTGCCAGCAGTTCGGTGGCCGGACAGGGGAGCTATGGCTACACCTTC. Its protein is CASSSVAGQGSYGYTF. This chain links TRBV12-3 or TRBV12-4 with TRBJ1-2; 9 nucleotides agree with TRBD1. V shed 4 bases and J 4 bases; nucleotides not matched to a gene: 10. The CDR3 runs 16 residues.

The chain uses TRBV7-6 and TRBJ1-1; no firm D call. The V gene's germline CDR1 is SGHVS and CDR2 FNYEAQ. This CDR3 contains 14 residues. The ends were cut back, 6 bases at V and 4 bases at J, with 15 bases in the middle. In DNA form, the CDR3 reads TGTGCCAGCAGTCCCGCAATTTCAGGCACTGAAGCTTTCTTT. Protein product: CASSPAISGTEAFF.

The chain employs TRBV5-4 and TRBJ2-7; 7 bases fit TRBD1. This CDR3 region has 15 residues. The germline V gene encodes CDR1 SGHNT and CDR2 YYREEE (reference sequence). With 4 bases clipped from V and 5 bases from J, the junction kept 12 bases outside the gene matches. CDR3 loop: CASSPGLGQPNEQYV. DNA for the CDR3: TGTGCCAGCAGCCCTGGTCTGGGACAGCCTAACGAGCAGTACGTC.

V is TRBV27 and J is TRBJ1-5, with no clear D. CDR1 is MNHEY and CDR2 is SMNVEV in the germline V gene (reference sequence). The ends were cut back, 8 bases at V and 5 bases at J, with 10 bases in the middle. CDR3 size: 12 residues. CDR3 amino acids: CASGAGDQPQHF. In DNA, the CDR3 is TGTGCCAGCGGTGCAGGCGATCAGCCCCAGCATTTT.

A word on this clonotype: One end of the junction is discordant with germline, which a read error may explain. The gene calls are TRBV20-1 and TRBJ1-5, with 9 positions matching TRBD1. Germline lookup yields CDR1 DFQATT and CDR2 SNEGSKA (reference sequence). The CDR3 runs 14 residues. The DNA of the CDR3 is TGTAGTGTGGAACAGGGGGCAGAATATCAGCCCCAGCATTTT. Protein sequence: CSVEQGAEYQPQHF.

The J gene is TRBJ1-5, the V gene TRBV27; D remains ambiguous. Germline V gene data show CDR1 as MNHEY and CDR2 as SMNVEV (reference sequence). The CDR3 length is 14 residues. The V end was cut by 6 bases, the J end by 7 bases, with 16 bases between. CDR3 DNA: TGTGCCAGCAGCTTAGCCCCTGTTGGGCAGCCCCAGCATTTT. This translates into CASSLAPVGQPQHF.

This clonotype was picked up many times. The V gene is TRBV7-9, the J gene TRBJ2-1; D possibly corresponds to TRBD1 (6 bases). The V and J ends lost 2 bases and 1 base respectively, with 15 bases between them. This CDR3 has 17 amino acids. Per the germline V gene, CDR1 is SEHNR and CDR2 is FQNEAQ (reference sequence). CDR3 coding DNA: TGTGCCAGCAGCTTACGTTTCAGGGGCAGTTCCTACAATGAGCAGTTCTTC. It codes for CASSLRFRGSSYNEQFF.

The chain couples TRBV24-1 to TRBJ1-2; TRBD1 matches at 8 bases. This CDR3 has 16 residues. V dropped 12 bases and J dropped 0; count of bases not matched to a gene: 14. Germline V gene data show CDR1 as KGHDR and CDR2 as SFDVKD. The CDR3 loop is CAPSGTGGISNYGYTF. The CDR3 nucleotides read TGTGCCCCTTCCGGGACAGGTGGAATTTCTAACTATGGCTACACCTTC.

The chain carries TRBV7-9 and TRBJ1-2, with 7 bases aligning to TRBD1. This CDR3 has 15 amino acids. Germline V gene lookup returns CDR1 SEHNR and CDR2 FQNEAQ (reference sequence). The J segment lost 3 bases and the V segment lost 4 bases, leaving 8 bases of the junction unmatched. CDR3 sequence (DNA): TGTGCCAGCAGCTACCCGGGAGGGGGCTACTATGGCTACACCTTC. This gives the protein CASSYPGGGYYGYTF.

This clonotype came up many times. The J gene is TRBJ2-1, the V gene TRBV15, with TRBD2 matching over 9 bases. The V gene's germline CDR1 is LNHNV and CDR2 YYDKDF (reference sequence). The V and J ends lost 9 bases and 8 bases, in that order; junction bases with no gene match: 8. The CDR3 has 13 amino acids. CDR3 DNA: TGTGCCACAAGGGAGCGGGGGGCCTATGAGCAGTTCTTC. Its translation is CATRERGAYEQFF.

The chain combines TRBV10-3 with TRBJ2-7; a weak D match, TRBD2 (5 bases). V dropped 11 bases and J dropped 2 bases, with 19 bases sitting between them. The CDR3 length is 14 residues. Per the germline V gene, CDR1 is ENHRY and CDR2 is SYGVKD. The CDR3 DNA follows: TGTGCCGTCGGCGCAGGAGGCACCCCCTACGAGCAGTACGTC. Amino acid sequence: CAVGAGGTPYEQYV.

The rearrangement joins TRBV28 to TRBJ1-1, with D possibly matching TRBD1 (6 bases). The CDR3 is 15 residues long. The germline V gene encodes CDR1 MDHEN and CDR2 SYDVKM. The V gene lost 3 bases and the J gene lost 5 bases, with 16 bases spanning the gap. The CDR3 loop reads CASSFPLQGWTEAFF. The CDR3 nucleotides are TGTGCCAGCAGTTTCCCCCTACAGGGATGGACTGAAGCTTTCTTT.